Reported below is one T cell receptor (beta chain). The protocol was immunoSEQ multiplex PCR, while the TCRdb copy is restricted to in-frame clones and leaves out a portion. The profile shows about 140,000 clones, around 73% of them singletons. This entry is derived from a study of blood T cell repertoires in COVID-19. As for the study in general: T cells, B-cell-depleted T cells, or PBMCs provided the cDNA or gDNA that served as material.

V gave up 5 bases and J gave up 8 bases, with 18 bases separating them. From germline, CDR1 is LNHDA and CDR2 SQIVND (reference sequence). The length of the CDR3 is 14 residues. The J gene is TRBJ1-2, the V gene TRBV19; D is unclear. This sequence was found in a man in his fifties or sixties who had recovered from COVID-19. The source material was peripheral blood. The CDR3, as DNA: TGTGCCAGTAGTTTCTCCGGGTCCCCCGGGGGCTACACCTTC. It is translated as CASSFSGSPGGYTF.